One sample yielded the 3 T cell receptor beta chains listed below, sequenced in a study of identical twins. TCRdb re-analysed the 5' RACE reads in MiXCR, keeping a single row per CDR3 protein. Here the sample spans fewer than 550,000 distinct CDR3 sequences, more than 13% being singletons. These records were also assigned to another study, of yellow fever vaccine responses in identical twins.

Sequencing was done on a sample of CD4+ T cells sorted from blood. Every receptor here comes from a woman younger than 30 in good health.

This clonotype was picked up a small number of times. The chain carries TRBV12-3 or TRBV12-4 and TRBJ2-7; 10 bases align to TRBD1. Losses at the gene ends were 7 bases for V and 2 bases for J; bases not matched to a gene: 8. This CDR3 region has 15 residues. CDR3 amino acids: CASTPFGTGAYEQYF. The CDR3 bases are TGTGCCAGCACCCCATTTGGGACAGGGGCCTACGAGCAGTACTTC.

The chain uses TRBV11-2 and TRBJ2-5; 9 nucleotides match TRBD2. This CDR3 contains 16 residues. CDR1 and CDR2 (germline): SGHAT, FQNNGV. Trimming took 1 base from V and 4 from J; bases not matched to a gene: 7. This chain's CDR3 is CASSLVGGRARETQYF. CDR3 DNA: TGTGCCAGCAGCTTAGTAGGCGGGAGGGCAAGAGAGACCCAGTACTTC.

This clonotype was seen more than once but under ten times. The J gene is TRBJ2-3, the V gene TRBV5-1; 9 bases line up with TRBD2. CDR3 size: 16 residues. The J segment lost 2 bases and the V segment lost 0 bases, leaving 4 bases of the junction unmatched. Looked up from germline, CDR1 is SGHRS and CDR2 is YFSETQ. CDR3 protein: CASSLGLAVPTDTQYF. CDR3 DNA: TGCGCCAGCAGCTTGGGACTAGCGGTGCCCACAGATACGCAGTATTTT.